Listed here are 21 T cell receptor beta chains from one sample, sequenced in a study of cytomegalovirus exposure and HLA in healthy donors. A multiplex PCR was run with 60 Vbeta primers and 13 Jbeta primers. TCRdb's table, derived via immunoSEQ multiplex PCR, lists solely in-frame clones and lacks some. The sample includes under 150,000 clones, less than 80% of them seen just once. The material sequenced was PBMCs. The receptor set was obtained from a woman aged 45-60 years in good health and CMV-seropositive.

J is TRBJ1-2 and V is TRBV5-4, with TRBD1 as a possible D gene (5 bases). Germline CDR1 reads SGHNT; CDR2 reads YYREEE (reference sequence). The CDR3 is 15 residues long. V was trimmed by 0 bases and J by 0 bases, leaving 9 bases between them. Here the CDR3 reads CASSLGGGANYGYTF. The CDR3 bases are TGTGCCAGCAGCTTGGGCGGAGGGGCTAACTATGGCTACACCTTC. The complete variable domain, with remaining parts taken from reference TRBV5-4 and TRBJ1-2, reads ETGVTQSPTHLIKTRGQQVTLRCSSQSGHNTVSWYQQALGQGPQFIFQYYREEENGRGNFPPRFSGLQFPNYSSELNVNALELDDSALYLCASSLGGGANYGYTFGSGTRLTVV.

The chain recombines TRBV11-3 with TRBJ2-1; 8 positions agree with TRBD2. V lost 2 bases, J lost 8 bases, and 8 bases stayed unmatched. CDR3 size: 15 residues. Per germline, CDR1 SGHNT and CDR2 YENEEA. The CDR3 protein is CASSLTGGPFDEQFF. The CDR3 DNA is TGTGCCAGCAGCTTAACGGGGGGGCCGTTTGATGAGCAGTTCTTC.

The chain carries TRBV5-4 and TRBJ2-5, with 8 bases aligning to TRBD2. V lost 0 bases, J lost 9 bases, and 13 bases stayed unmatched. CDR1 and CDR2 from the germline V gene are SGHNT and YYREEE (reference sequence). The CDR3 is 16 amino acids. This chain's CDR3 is CASSLAQRGTAVSQYF. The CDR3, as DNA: TGTGCCAGCAGCTTGGCCCAGCGGGGGACCGCAGTGTCCCAGTACTTC.

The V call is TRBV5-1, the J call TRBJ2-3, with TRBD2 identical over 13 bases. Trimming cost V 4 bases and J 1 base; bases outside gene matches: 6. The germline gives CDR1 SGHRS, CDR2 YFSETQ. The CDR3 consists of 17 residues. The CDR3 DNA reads TGCGCCAGCAGCCGGGGAGGGACTAGCGGGGGCACAGATACGCAGTATTTT. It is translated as CASSRGGTSGGTDTQYF.

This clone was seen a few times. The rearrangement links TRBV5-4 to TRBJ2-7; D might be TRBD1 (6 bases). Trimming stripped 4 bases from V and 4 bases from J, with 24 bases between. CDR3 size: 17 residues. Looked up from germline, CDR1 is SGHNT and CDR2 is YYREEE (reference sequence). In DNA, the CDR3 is TGTGCCAGCAGCCGTGACCCGCGGCAGGGGACCCCTTACGAGCAGTACTTC. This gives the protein CASSRDPRQGTPYEQYF.

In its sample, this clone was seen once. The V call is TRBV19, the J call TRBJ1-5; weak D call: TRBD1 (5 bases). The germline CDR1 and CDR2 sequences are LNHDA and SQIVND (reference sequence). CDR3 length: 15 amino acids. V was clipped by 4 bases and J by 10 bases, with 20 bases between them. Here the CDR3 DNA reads TGTGCCAGTAGTAGGGATTACGGGGACTTGGGACCCCAGCATTTT. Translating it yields CASSRDYGDLGPQHF.

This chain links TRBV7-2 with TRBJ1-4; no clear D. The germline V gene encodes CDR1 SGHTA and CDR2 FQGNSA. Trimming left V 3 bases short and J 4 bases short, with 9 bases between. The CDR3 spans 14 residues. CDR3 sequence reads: CASSFLAVNEKLFF. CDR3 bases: TGTGCCAGCAGCTTTTTGGCAGTTAATGAAAAACTGTTTTTT. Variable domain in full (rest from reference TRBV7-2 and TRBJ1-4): GAGVSQSPSNKVTEKGKDVELRCDPISGHTALYWYRQSLGQGLEFLIYFQGNSAPDKSGLPSDRFSAERTGGSVSTLTIQRTQQEDSAVYLCASSFLAVNEKLFFGSGTQLSVL.

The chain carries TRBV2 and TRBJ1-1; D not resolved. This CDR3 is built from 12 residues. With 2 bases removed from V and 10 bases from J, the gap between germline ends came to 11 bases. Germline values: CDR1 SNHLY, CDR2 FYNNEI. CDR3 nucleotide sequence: TGTGCCAGCAGTGAATCAGGTGGTGGAGCTTTCTTT. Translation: CASSESGGGAFF.

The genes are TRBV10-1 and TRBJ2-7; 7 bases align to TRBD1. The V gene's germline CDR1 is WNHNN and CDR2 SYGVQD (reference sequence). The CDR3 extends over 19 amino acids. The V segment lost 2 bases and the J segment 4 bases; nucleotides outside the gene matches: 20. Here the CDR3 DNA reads TGCGCCAGCAGTGAGCAGAGGGAAAGACAGGGAGTAGTACCGTACGAGCAGTACTTC. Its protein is CASSEQRERQGVVPYEQYF.

The CDR3 bases are TGCGCCAGCAGCCAAGGACAGGGGGCAACGACTAATGAAAAACTGTTTTTT. Protein sequence: CASSQGQGATTNEKLFF. The genes are TRBV4-3 and TRBJ1-4, with 10 nucleotides matching TRBD1. Germline V lookup: CDR1 LGHNA, CDR2 YSLEER. CDR3 length: 17 amino acids. V gave up 1 base and J gave up 2 bases; unmatched junction bases: 4.

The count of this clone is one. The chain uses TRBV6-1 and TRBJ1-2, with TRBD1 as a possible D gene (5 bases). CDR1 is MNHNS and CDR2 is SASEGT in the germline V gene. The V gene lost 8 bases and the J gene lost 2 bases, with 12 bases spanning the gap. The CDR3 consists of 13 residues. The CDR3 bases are TGTGCCAGCTCACGGGCAGGGAACTATGGCTACACCTTC. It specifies CASSRAGNYGYTF.

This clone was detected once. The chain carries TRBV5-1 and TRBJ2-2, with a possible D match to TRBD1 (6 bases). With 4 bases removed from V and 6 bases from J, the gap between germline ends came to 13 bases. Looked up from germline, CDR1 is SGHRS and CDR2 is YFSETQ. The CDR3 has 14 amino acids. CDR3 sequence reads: CASSLTGFPGELFF. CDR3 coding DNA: TGCGCCAGCAGCCTTACAGGGTTCCCCGGGGAGCTGTTTTTT.

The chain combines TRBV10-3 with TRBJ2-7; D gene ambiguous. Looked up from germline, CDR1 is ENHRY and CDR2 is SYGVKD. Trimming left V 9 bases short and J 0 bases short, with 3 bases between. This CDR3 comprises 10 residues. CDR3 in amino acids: CAINSYEQYF. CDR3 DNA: TGTGCCATTAACTCCTACGAGCAGTACTTC.

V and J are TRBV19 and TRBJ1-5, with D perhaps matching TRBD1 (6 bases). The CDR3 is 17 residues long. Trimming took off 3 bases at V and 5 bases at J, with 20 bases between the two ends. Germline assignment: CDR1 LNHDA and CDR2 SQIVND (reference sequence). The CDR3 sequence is CASSMGYGTTIYQPQHF. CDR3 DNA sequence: TGTGCCAGTAGTATGGGGTACGGGACAACTATCTATCAGCCCCAGCATTTT.

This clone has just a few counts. CDR3 sequence: CATRQGVGISYGYTF. CDR3 in DNA: TGTGCCACCCGACAGGGGGTAGGGATTAGCTATGGCTACACCTTC. V usage is TRBV28 and J usage is TRBJ1-2, with TRBD1 identical over 9 bases. Germline lookup yields CDR1 MDHEN and CDR2 SYDVKM. The CDR3 totals 15 residues. V lost 10 bases and J lost 4; bases outside the gene matches: 13.

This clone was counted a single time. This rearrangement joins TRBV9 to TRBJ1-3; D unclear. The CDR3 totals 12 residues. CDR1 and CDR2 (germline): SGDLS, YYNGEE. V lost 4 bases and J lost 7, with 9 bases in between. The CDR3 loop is CASSSPRNTIYF. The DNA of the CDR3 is TGTGCCAGCAGCTCCCCCAGGAACACCATATATTTT. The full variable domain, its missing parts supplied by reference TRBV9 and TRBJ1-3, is DSGVTQTPKHLITATGQRVTLRCSPRSGDLSVYWYQQSLDQGLQFLIQYYNGEERAKGNILERFSAQQFPDLHSELNLSSLELGDSALYFCASSSPRNTIYFGEGSWLTVV.

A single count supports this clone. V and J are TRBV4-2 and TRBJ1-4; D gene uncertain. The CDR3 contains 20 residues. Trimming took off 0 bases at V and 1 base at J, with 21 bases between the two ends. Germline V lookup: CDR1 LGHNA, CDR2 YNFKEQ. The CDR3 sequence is CASSQDPRGGMARTNEKLFF. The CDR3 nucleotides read TGTGCCAGCAGCCAAGATCCTCGGGGTGGGATGGCGAGAACTAATGAAAAACTGTTTTTT.

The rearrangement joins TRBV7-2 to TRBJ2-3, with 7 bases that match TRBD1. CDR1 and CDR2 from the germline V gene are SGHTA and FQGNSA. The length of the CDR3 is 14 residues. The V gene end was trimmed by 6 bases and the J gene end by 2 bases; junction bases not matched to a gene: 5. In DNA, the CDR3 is TGTGCCAGCAGTTCAGGACAGGACACAGATACGCAGTATTTT. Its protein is CASSSGQDTDTQYF.

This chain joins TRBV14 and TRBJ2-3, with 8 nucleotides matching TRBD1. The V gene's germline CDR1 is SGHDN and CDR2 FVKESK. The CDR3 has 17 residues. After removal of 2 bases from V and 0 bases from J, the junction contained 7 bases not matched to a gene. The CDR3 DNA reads TGTGCCAGCAGCCAAAGGGACAGGAAGACTAGCACAGATACGCAGTATTTT. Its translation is CASSQRDRKTSTDTQYF.

CDR3 loop: CASSYATGTGELFF. The CDR3, as DNA: TGTGCCAGCAGCTATGCGACAGGGACCGGGGAGCTGTTTTTT. The V and J genes are TRBV5-4 and TRBJ2-2, with TRBD1 matching 7 bases. Germline V lookup: CDR1 SGHNT, CDR2 YYREEE (reference sequence). J lost 5 bases, V lost 3 bases, and 4 bases had no gene match. CDR3 length: 14 amino acids.

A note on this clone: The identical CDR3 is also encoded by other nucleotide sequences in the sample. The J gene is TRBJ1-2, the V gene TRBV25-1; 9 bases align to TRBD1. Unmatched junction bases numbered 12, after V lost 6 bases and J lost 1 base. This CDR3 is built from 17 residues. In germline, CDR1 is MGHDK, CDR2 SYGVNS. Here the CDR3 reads CASSGSYSTGGNYGYTF. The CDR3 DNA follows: TGTGCCAGCAGCGGGTCATACTCGACAGGGGGTAACTATGGCTACACCTTC.